The 28 T cell receptor beta chains listed next were all sequenced from one sample in a study of OX40 agonist ivuxolimab in advanced cancers. The protocol was immunoSEQ multiplex PCR, while the TCRdb copy is restricted to in-frame clones and leaves out a portion. This table holds 43,000 or so clones, roughly 80% found once. The input for sequencing was CD4+ or CD8+ T cells sorted from blood, taken in a trial of the OX40 agonist ivuxolimab. The origin of the receptors is an adult with an advanced solid tumor such as melanoma, head and neck, liver or kidney cancer.

CDR3 residues: CASSLGDTQYF. The CDR3 nucleotides read TGTGCCAGCAGCTTAGGGGATACGCAGTATTTT. This chain connects TRBV11-3 to TRBJ2-3; no firm D call. Germline-derived CDR1 and CDR2 are SGHNT and YENEEA. This CDR3 has 11 residues. Trimming stripped 1 base from V and 6 bases from J, with 2 bases between.

The J gene is TRBJ1-2, the V gene TRBV28, with D maybe TRBD1 (6 bases). The germline V gene encodes CDR1 MDHEN and CDR2 SYDVKM. The CDR3 runs to 12 residues. V dropped 7 bases and J dropped 8 bases, with 14 bases sitting between them. Here the CDR3 DNA reads TGTGCCAGCACCACAGGGCCCGGGGGCTACACCTTC. Protein: CASTTGPGGYTF.

The rearrangement uses TRBV5-8 and TRBJ2-1; D is undetermined. Germline assignment: CDR1 SGHTS and CDR2 YDEGEE. Trimming pared 5 bases from V and 0 bases from J, leaving 12 bases between. The CDR3 consists of 15 residues. The DNA of the CDR3 is TGTGCCAGCAGGCCAAGATTAAGCTCCTACAATGAGCAGTTCTTC. This sequence encodes CASRPRLSSYNEQFF. The entire variable domain, with the rest obtained from reference TRBV5-8 and TRBJ2-1, is as follows: EAGVTQSPTHLIKTRGQQATLRCSPISGHTSVYWYQQALGLGLQFLLWYDEGEERNRGNFPPRFSGRQFPNYSSELNVNALELEDSALYLCASRPRLSSYNEQFFGPGTRLTVL.

This clone was picked up a small number of times. The chain combines TRBV18 with TRBJ2-7; 8 bases match TRBD2. V dropped 4 bases and J dropped 5; count of bases not matched to a gene: 7. CDR3 length equals 14 residues. Germline V gene data show CDR1 as KGHSH and CDR2 as LQKENI. The DNA of the CDR3 is TGTGCCAGCTCACGATCCACGGGAGGGGACGAGCAGTACTTC. Its translation is CASSRSTGGDEQYF.

Sample share makes this clone medium-sized. V and J are TRBV7-8 and TRBJ1-2, with 10 bases aligning to TRBD1. Germline values: CDR1 SGHVS, CDR2 FQNEAQ. The CDR3 totals 15 residues. V gave up 5 bases and J gave up 7 bases; unmatched junction bases: 10. The DNA of the CDR3 is TGTGCCAGCAGCCTCGGACTCGACAGGGGGCCTGGCTACACCTTC. This sequence encodes CASSLGLDRGPGYTF.

This chain's CDR3 is CASSQKPGGLFEQYF. The CDR3 DNA is TGTGCCAGCAGTCAAAAGCCGGGGGGACTTTTCGAGCAGTACTTC. The chain carries TRBV6-5 and TRBJ2-7; 7 nucleotides align to TRBD2. This CDR3 is built from 15 residues. Unmatched junction bases numbered 13, after V lost 5 bases and J lost 6 bases. CDR1 MNHEY and CDR2 SVGAGI come from the germline V gene.

The chain is built from TRBV5-1 and TRBJ2-5; D uncertain. This CDR3 has 15 amino acids. Trimming removed 2 bases at V and 3 bases at J, with 14 bases between. Per the germline V gene, CDR1 is SGHRS and CDR2 is YFSETQ. CDR3 in amino acids: CASSFRRSAEETQYF. The CDR3, as DNA: TGCGCCAGCAGCTTTCGGCGCTCAGCCGAAGAGACCCAGTACTTC.

Comment on this clone: Its ends do not fully match the called genes, so a read error is possible. The chain is built from TRBV5-1 and TRBJ1-3; tentatively, D is TRBD1 (6 bases). Germline CDR1 is SGHRS and CDR2 is YFSETQ. The CDR3 is 16 amino acids. The CDR3 is CASNLGALPDGNTIYF. The CDR3 bases are TGCGCCAGCAACTTGGGGGCCCTGCCAGATGGAAACACCATATATTTT.

The V gene is TRBV28, the J gene TRBJ1-2; maybe TRBD1 (6 bases). The germline CDR1 and CDR2 sequences are MDHEN and SYDVKM. The ends were cut back, 7 bases at V and 4 bases at J, with 16 bases in the middle. The CDR3 covers 14 residues. CDR3 protein: CASILAGGGYGYTF. In DNA form, the CDR3 reads TGTGCCAGCATCCTCGCGGGGGGCGGCTATGGCTACACCTTC.

The V gene is TRBV29-1, the J gene TRBJ2-2; D might be TRBD1 (6 bases). Germline V lookup: CDR1 SQVTM, CDR2 ANQGSEA. Trimming removed 4 bases from V and 6 bases from J, with 12 bases in between. There are 13 residues in the CDR3. The CDR3 spells CSVGSGVPGELFF. The CDR3, as DNA: TGCAGCGTTGGATCAGGGGTTCCCGGGGAGCTGTTTTTT.

The count of this clone is one. The chain joins TRBV6-1 to TRBJ2-3; no clear D gene. CDR3 length equals 13 residues. In germline, CDR1 is MNHNS, CDR2 SASEGT. The CDR3 nucleotides are TGTGCGTACGGTGTTTGGGGAACAGATACGCAGTATTTT. Amino acids: CAYGVWGTDTQYF.

The gene calls are TRBV5-1 and TRBJ2-7; 8 positions agree with TRBD2. Germline-derived CDR1 and CDR2 are SGHRS and YFSETQ. The CDR3 is 14 amino acids. Germline trimming cut 3 bases from V and 1 base from J; bases unmatched to any gene: 3. The CDR3 loop reads CASSSAGGSYEQYF. The DNA for the CDR3 is TGCGCCAGCAGCTCTGCGGGGGGATCCTACGAGCAGTACTTC.

This clone has only a few counts. V is TRBV5-6 and J is TRBJ1-2; no firm D call. V was shortened by 3 bases and J by 2 bases, with 11 bases between the two germline ends. The CDR3 is 14 residues long. CDR1 and CDR2 from the germline V gene are SGHDT and YYEEEE. The CDR3 nucleotides are TGTGCCAGCAGCTCGTCCCGATGGAACTATGGCTACACCTTC. Protein: CASSSSRWNYGYTF. The whole variable domain, remainder taken from reference TRBV5-6 and TRBJ1-2, is DAGVTQSPTHLIKTRGQQVTLRCSPKSGHDTVSWYQQALGQGPQFIFQYYEEEERQRGNFPDRFSGHQFPNYSSELNVNALLLGDSALYLCASSSSRWNYGYTFGSGTRLTVV.

The chain joins TRBV10-2 to TRBJ2-5, with 11 bases aligning to TRBD2. The germline V gene encodes CDR1 WSHSY and CDR2 SAAADI. V gave up 4 bases and J gave up 1 base; unmatched junction bases: 11. The CDR3 sequence is 18 residues long. The DNA for the CDR3 is TGCGCCAGCAGTGGGGGAATAGCGGGAGGGCCGAGCCAAGAGACCCAGTACTTC. It translates to CASSGGIAGGPSQETQYF.

This clone came up a few times. The CDR3 DNA reads TGTGCCAGCTCACCAGACGGGCTTCGAGGCTACACCTTC. Its protein product is CASSPDGLRGYTF. This chain joins TRBV18 and TRBJ1-2; D unclear. Germline V gene data show CDR1 as KGHSH and CDR2 as LQKENI. The CDR3 covers 13 residues. Trimming pared 2 bases from V and 8 bases from J, leaving 12 bases between.

The CDR3 sequence is CSAESGLQETQYF. The DNA for the CDR3 is TGCAGCGCGGAATCGGGCCTCCAAGAGACCCAGTACTTC. The chain uses TRBV29-1 and TRBJ2-5; D not resolved. This CDR3 has 13 amino acids. V lost 7 bases and J lost 1, with 13 bases in between. Germline V gene data show CDR1 as SQVTM and CDR2 as ANQGSEA.

The V gene is TRBV28, the J gene TRBJ2-7, with D perhaps TRBD2 (7 bases). The germline V and J ends were trimmed by 8 bases and 3 bases, with 17 bases remaining between them. Germline loops: CDR1 MDHEN, CDR2 SYDVKM. The CDR3 extends over 14 amino acids. For the CDR3, the DNA is TGTGCCAGCGGGAGGGGGGGACAACTCTACGAGCAGTACTTC. This codes for CASGRGGQLYEQYF.

This clone was seen a few times. The rearrangement links TRBV20-1 to TRBJ2-2; D is unclear. Trimming took 3 bases from V and 6 from J, leaving 5 bases between them. Germline values: CDR1 DFQATT, CDR2 SNEGSKA (reference sequence). The CDR3 spans 11 residues. The CDR3 is CSASPAGELFF. The CDR3 nucleotides read TGCAGTGCTAGCCCTGCCGGGGAGCTGTTTTTT.

V is TRBV6-1 and J is TRBJ2-1, with D tentatively TRBD1 or TRBD2 (5 bases each). Germline V gene data show CDR1 as MNHNS and CDR2 as SASEGT. V was clipped by 4 bases and J by 0 bases, with 10 bases between them. The CDR3 loop spans 15 amino acids. The CDR3 sequence is CASSGGPHSYNEQFF. The DNA of the CDR3 is TGTGCCAGCAGTGGGGGACCCCACTCCTACAATGAGCAGTTCTTC.

This clone was seen only once. The J gene is TRBJ2-1, the V gene TRBV6-1; 9 bases match TRBD1. V lost 9 bases and J lost 1; bases outside the gene matches: 7. The CDR3 has 15 amino acids. CDR1 MNHNS and CDR2 SASEGT come from the germline V gene. The CDR3 nucleotides read TGTGCCAGTATTGAACAGGGGGCGTCCTACAATGAGCAGTTCTTC. Its protein product is CASIEQGASYNEQFF.

The genes are TRBV23-1 and TRBJ1-1, with 8 nucleotides matching TRBD1. TRBV23-1 is designated an ORF whose function remains uncertain. The CDR3 has 16 residues. V lost 3 bases to trimming and J lost 0 bases; unmatched junction nucleotides: 6. The CDR3 sequence is CASSQRPTGVNTEAFF. In DNA, the CDR3 is TGCGCCAGCAGTCAGCGACCGACAGGGGTGAACACTGAAGCTTTCTTT.

The chain combines TRBV7-3 with TRBJ2-7; D unresolved. Trimming left V 3 bases short and J 5 bases short, with 8 bases between. This CDR3 has 12 residues. Germline values: CDR1 SGHTA, CDR2 FQGTGA. CDR3 DNA sequence: TGTGCCAGCAGCTTCGTCGAGAACGAGCAGTACTTC. It is translated as CASSFVENEQYF.

This chain joins TRBV28 and TRBJ1-1; D ambiguous. Germline-derived CDR1 and CDR2 are MDHEN and SYDVKM. The CDR3 sequence is 15 residues long. Trimming pared 5 bases from V and 0 bases from J, leaving 13 bases between. In nucleotides, the CDR3 is TGTGCCAGCAGTGGAGGGAAGGACCTGAACACTGAAGCTTTCTTT. It is translated as CASSGGKDLNTEAFF. Complete variable domain (other parts from reference TRBV28 and TRBJ1-1): DVKVTQSSRYLVKRTGEKVFLECVQDMDHENMFWYRQDPGLGLRLIYFSYDVKMKEKGDIPEGYSVSREKKERFSLILESASTNQTSMYLCASSGGKDLNTEAFFGQGTRLTVV.

The chain carries TRBV7-9 and TRBJ1-5; D remains ambiguous. Germline CDR1 reads SEHNR; CDR2 reads FQNEAQ (reference sequence). V lost 3 bases, J lost 0 bases, and 6 bases lay in between. The CDR3 consists of 14 residues. Written as DNA, the CDR3 is TGTGCCAGCAGCTTCTCTTATAGCAATCAGCCCCAGCATTTT. This translates into CASSFSYSNQPQHF.

This chain connects TRBV2 to TRBJ2-7; 7 bases agree with TRBD1. The CDR3 length is 14 residues. Germline lookup yields CDR1 SNHLY and CDR2 FYNNEI. With V trimmed by 7 bases and J by 0 bases, 6 bases remained unmatched. The CDR3 region is CASNSRQGSYEQYF. The DNA of the CDR3 is TGTGCCAGCAACAGCAGACAGGGCTCCTACGAGCAGTACTTC.

CDR3 nucleotides: TGTGCCAGCAGCCTGGGACAGGCGGGGGATACGCAGTATTTT. Encoded protein: CASSLGQAGDTQYF. The chain employs TRBV7-9 and TRBJ2-3, with 8 bases matching TRBD1. The CDR3 runs to 14 residues. Trimming removed 5 bases from V and 6 bases from J; junction bases left unmatched: 7. Germline V CDR1 and CDR2: SEHNR, FQNEAQ (reference sequence). Based on the CDR3 plus reference TRBV7-9 and TRBJ2-3, the full variable domain is DTGVSQNPRHKITKRGQNVTFRCDPISEHNRLYWYRQTLGQGPEFLTYFQNEAQLEKSRLLSDRFSAERPKGSFSTLEIQRTEQGDSAMYLCASSLGQAGDTQYFGPGTRLTVL.

The chain uses TRBV5-6 and TRBJ2-1; 13 nucleotides align to TRBD2. J lost 0 bases, V lost 1 base, and 7 bases had no gene match. The germline CDR1 and CDR2 sequences are SGHDT and YYEEEE. This CDR3 contains 19 residues. Written as DNA, the CDR3 is TGTGCCAGCAGCTTGCGGACTAGCGGGAGCTGGAGCTCCTACAATGAGCAGTTCTTC. Its protein product is CASSLRTSGSWSSYNEQFF.

CDR3 protein: CASSAAHFGQNIQYF. CDR3 bases: TGTGCCAGTAGTGCGGCCCACTTTGGGCAAAACATTCAGTACTTC. The chain combines TRBV19 with TRBJ2-4; D is unclear. From germline, CDR1 is LNHDA and CDR2 SQIVND (reference sequence). The CDR3 has 15 residues. V gave up 5 bases and J gave up 5 bases, with 16 bases separating them.